Below are 6 T cell receptor beta chains sequenced from a single sample in a study of cytotoxic CD8 clonotypes in ibrutinib-treated CLL. TCRdb keeps only in-frame clones here, not all; method: immunoSEQ multiplex PCR. The data hold about 50,000 clones, with 50% to 70% observed a single time. Sequencing used PBMCs, obtained at disease progression, from a patient treated with ibrutinib. The source is a human donor with chronic lymphocytic leukemia.

The chain is built from TRBV29-1 and TRBJ2-3, with 10 bases identical to TRBD1. The V gene's germline CDR1 is SQVTM and CDR2 ANQGSEA. V gave up 3 bases and J gave up 3 bases; unmatched junction bases: 0. The CDR3 is made up of 13 amino acids. DNA for the CDR3: TGCAGCGTTGAGGGACAGGGGACAGATACGCAGTATTTT. Its translation: CSVEGQGTDTQYF.

The CDR3 sequence is CASSGRTGDAEAFF. CDR3 coding DNA: TGCGCCAGCAGCGGACGGACAGGGGACGCTGAAGCTTTCTTT. This chain links TRBV5-1 with TRBJ1-1; TRBD1 matches at 9 bases. Trimming took 4 bases from V and 6 from J; bases not matched to a gene: 7. The germline gives CDR1 SGHRS, CDR2 YFSETQ. The CDR3 extends over 14 amino acids.

This clone occurred a few times. The chain carries TRBV9 and TRBJ2-7; 11 nucleotides line up with TRBD2. The CDR3 has 15 amino acids. V was clipped by 3 bases and J by 6 bases; unmatched bases: 8. In germline, CDR1 is SGDLS, CDR2 YYNGEE. CDR3 DNA sequence: TGTGCCAGCAGCGCCGAACTAGCGGGAGTTCGCGAGCAGTACTTC. It specifies CASSAELAGVREQYF.

V usage is TRBV5-1 and J usage is TRBJ1-6; D remains unclear. CDR3 length: 14 amino acids. The ends were cut back, 3 bases at V and 7 bases at J, with 11 bases in the middle. Germline V CDR1 and CDR2: SGHRS, YFSETQ. CDR3 protein: CASSWNGENSPLHF. CDR3 nucleotides: TGCGCCAGCAGCTGGAACGGAGAGAATTCACCCCTCCACTTT.

This chain links TRBV5-6 with TRBJ2-1; 14 bases line up with TRBD2. V trimming: 2 bases; J trimming: 8 bases; junction bases outside the gene matches: 6. Germline loops: CDR1 SGHDT, CDR2 YYEEEE. The CDR3 has 16 residues. The CDR3 loop is CASSFLTSGRADEQFF. In DNA, the CDR3 is TGTGCCAGCAGCTTCTTGACTAGCGGGAGGGCCGATGAGCAGTTCTTC.

The rearrangement links TRBV4-2 to TRBJ1-2; 9 nucleotides align to TRBD1. The CDR3 extends over 18 amino acids. V shed 0 bases and J 8 bases; nucleotides not matched to a gene: 16. Germline V gene lookup returns CDR1 LGHNA and CDR2 YNFKEQ. The CDR3 spells CASSQDRADWTGAGGYTF. The CDR3 bases are TGTGCCAGCAGCCAAGATCGGGCAGACTGGACAGGGGCGGGGGGCTACACCTTC.